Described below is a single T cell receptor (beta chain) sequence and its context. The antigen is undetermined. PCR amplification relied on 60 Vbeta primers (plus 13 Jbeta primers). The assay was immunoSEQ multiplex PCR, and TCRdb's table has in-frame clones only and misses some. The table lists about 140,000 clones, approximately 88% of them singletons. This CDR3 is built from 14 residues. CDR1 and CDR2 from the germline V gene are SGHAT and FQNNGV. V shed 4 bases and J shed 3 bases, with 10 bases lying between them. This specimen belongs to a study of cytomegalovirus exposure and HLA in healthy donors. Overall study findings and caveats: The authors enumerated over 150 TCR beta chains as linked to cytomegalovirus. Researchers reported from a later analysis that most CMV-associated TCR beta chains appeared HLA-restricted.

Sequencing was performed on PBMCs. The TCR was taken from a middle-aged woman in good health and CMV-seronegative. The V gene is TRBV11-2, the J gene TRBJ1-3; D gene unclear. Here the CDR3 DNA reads TGTGCCAGCAGCTCCGGGAAGAATGGAAACACCATATATTTT. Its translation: CASSSGKNGNTIYF.